The T cell receptor (beta chain) under discussion was sequenced for a study of T cells in Graves' hyperthyroidism and ophthalmopathy. Pregnant or lactating patients were excluded, as were those with uncontrolled infection or other autoimmune disease. The V gene lost 1 base and the J gene lost 1 base, with 7 bases spanning the gap. Germline CDR1 DFQATT, CDR2 SNEGSKA (reference sequence). The CDR3 sequence is 13 residues long. RNA transcripts gave rise to amplified TCR beta CDR3 regions. TCR CDR3 regions were first amplified by RT-PCR with HTBI primers. In TCRdb, the multiplex PCR reads were re-called with MiXCR into one record per CDR3 protein. The sample includes a few hundred thousand distinct CDR3 sequences, roughly 46% of them seen just once.

The sample comprised peripheral blood or thyroid tissue (not recorded which). The sequence was collected from an adult woman with Graves' disease, either hyperthyroidism or ophthalmopathy (not recorded which). The gene calls are TRBV20-1 and TRBJ1-2; D unresolved. For the CDR3, the DNA is TGCAGTGCTAGAGCCGACCTTAACTATGGCTACACCTTC. This encodes CSARADLNYGYTF.